A selection of T cell receptor beta chains follows, all from one sample in a study of CD8+CD57+ T cells in acquired aplastic anemia. MiXCR, run by TCRdb on the reads, gives a single entry per CDR3 protein. The repertoire holds approximately 190,000 distinct CDR3 sequences, with less than 65% as singletons. The sequenced sample consisted of sorted CD4+, CD8+, or CD8+CD57+ T cells (not recorded which) from PBMCs. The source is a human donor with severe aplastic anemia or a healthy control (not recorded which). The CDR3 runs from the conserved cysteine through the conserved F or W. D genes are given only for firm matches. Rows give clone size only sometimes, using once, few, many, or a class for an expanded clone.

TRBV20-1	TRBJ1-1	once	NA	TGCAGTGCTAGAGATAGAGGGAGTACTGAAGCTTTCTTT	CSARDRGSTEAFF
TRBV12-3/TRBV12-4	TRBJ2-5	few	TRBD2	TGTGCCAGCAGCGTGAGCGGGGGAGACCAAGAGACCCAGTACTTC	CASSVSGGDQETQYF
TRBV7-2	TRBJ2-7	NA	TRBD2	TGTGCCAGCAGTCAGCTAGCGGGAGGAAGCGAGCAGTACTTC	CASSQLAGGSEQYF
TRBV12-3/TRBV12-4	TRBJ2-2	once	TRBD2	TGTGCCAGCAGTCCTAGCGGTAGCACCGGGGAGCTGTTTTTT	CASSPSGSTGELFF
TRBV7-8	TRBJ2-3	NA	TRBD2	TGTGCCAGCAGCTTAGGCGGCGGGGGGGACACAGATACGCAGTATTTT	CASSLGGGGDTDTQYF
TRBV7-2	TRBJ2-1	NA	TRBD2	TGTGCCAGCAGCTTAGTCGTTCAGGGCGGGGGGACCTACAATGAGCAGTTCTTC	CASSLVVQGGGTYNEQFF
TRBV7-9	TRBJ2-3	NA	NA	TGTGCCAGCAGTTTGGACTCCCCACCGTTCGGGGAGCTAGATACGCAGTATTTT	CASSLDSPPFGELDTQYF
TRBV19	TRBJ1-3	many	NA	TGTGCCAGTAATGCCAGGGAGGACACCATATATTTT	CASNAREDTIYF
TRBV7-9	TRBJ1-2	NA	NA	TGTGCCAGCAGCTTGAATACGTTCTATGGCTACACCTTC	CASSLNTFYGYTF
TRBV19	TRBJ2-7	NA	NA	TGTGCCAGTAGTATCGAGGCTAGCTCCTACGAGCAGTACTTC	CASSIEASSYEQYF
TRBV7-9	TRBJ2-7	few	TRBD1	TGTGCCAGCAGCTTATCGGGACAGTCGACGTCCTACGAGCAGTACTTC	CASSLSGQSTSYEQYF
TRBV5-4	TRBJ2-7	NA	TRBD2	TGTGCCAGCAGCCTCGGCGCGGGGGTCCAGATCTACGAGCAGTACTTC	CASSLGAGVQIYEQYF
TRBV29-1	TRBJ2-4	many	NA	TGCAGCGTTGAGTCGGGATTTGCAAACATTCAGTACTTC	CSVESGFANIQYF
TRBV4-3	TRBJ1-1	many	NA	TGCGCCAGCAGCCAATATCAGGGGAACACTGAAGCTTTCTTT	CASSQYQGNTEAFF
TRBV7-9	TRBJ2-2	many	TRBD1	TGTGCCAGCAGCCCAACGGGGACAGGGAGCACCGGGGAGCTGTTTTTT	CASSPTGTGSTGELFF
TRBV5-1	TRBJ1-2	NA	NA	TGCGCCAGCAGCTTTCTGACCGCAAACTATGGCTACACCTTC	CASSFLTANYGYTF
TRBV9	TRBJ2-1	NA	TRBD1	TGTGCCAGCAGCCAAGACAGGGGATCCTACAATGAGCAGTTCTTC	CASSQDRGSYNEQFF
TRBV24-1	TRBJ2-5	NA	NA	TGTGCCACCAGTAAAGGGGGGCGAGAGACCCAGTACTTC	CATSKGGRETQYF
TRBV24-1	TRBJ2-7	many	NA	TGTGCCACCAGTGATTTGGGCGAGCAGTACTTC	CATSDLGEQYF
TRBV2	TRBJ1-2	NA	NA	TGTGCCAGCGGGGCGGGGGGTAACTATGGCTACACCTTC	CASGAGGNYGYTF
TRBV7-8	TRBJ2-1	few	NA	TGTGCCAGCAGCCCCACCGGAGGGCGAAACAATGAGCAGTTCTTC	CASSPTGGRNNEQFF
TRBV19	TRBJ2-1	NA	TRBD1	TGTGCCAGTAGACAGACCGGGACAGGGGGTGAGCAGTTCTTC	CASRQTGTGGEQFF
TRBV9	TRBJ2-3	NA	NA	TGTGCCAGCAGCGTAGGAGGGGGGAACACAGATACGCAGTATTTT	CASSVGGGNTDTQYF
TRBV7-9	TRBJ2-2	NA	NA	TGTGCCAGCAGCTCACTGGACAGCAACACCGGGGAGCTGTTTTTT	CASSSLDSNTGELFF
TRBV7-9	TRBJ2-7	NA	NA	TGTGCCAGCAGCTTAGCGCTTCGAGAAGGGAAGGACGAGCAGTACTTC	CASSLALREGKDEQYF
TRBV4-3	TRBJ1-3	many	NA	TGCGCCAGCAGCCCGGGAGTCTCTGGAAACACCATATATTTT	CASSPGVSGNTIYF
TRBV5-6	TRBJ2-7	many	NA	TGTGCCAGCAGCTTATCTCAGGGACCCTACGAGCAGTACTTC	CASSLSQGPYEQYF
TRBV2	TRBJ2-5	NA	NA	TGTGCCAGCCTTAGGGAGTCCCAAGAGACCCAGTACTTC	CASLRESQETQYF
TRBV10-3	TRBJ2-1	NA	NA	TGTGCCATCAGTGCTTACAATGAGCAGTTCTTC	CAISAYNEQFF
TRBV20-1	TRBJ2-2	NA	NA	TGCAGTGCTAGGGCGGCTGGGGACACCGGGGAGCTGTTTTTT	CSARAAGDTGELFF
TRBV7-6	TRBJ2-3	NA	NA	TGTGCCAGCAGCTTCTGGCGAGATACGCAGTATTTT	CASSFWRDTQYF
TRBV7-9	TRBJ1-5	few	NA	TGTGCCAGCAGCTTAGGCAGGACGGATCAGCCCCAGCATTTT	CASSLGRTDQPQHF
TRBV7-9	TRBJ2-3	NA	NA	TGTGCCAGCAGCTTAGCAACAGGCACAGATACGCAGTATTTT	CASSLATGTDTQYF
TRBV6-1	TRBJ2-6	NA	TRBD1	TGTGCCAGCGACAGGGGTGGGGCCAACGTCCTGACTTTC	CASDRGGANVLTF
TRBV5-1	TRBJ2-5	NA	NA	TGCGCCAGCAGTGGTGACACTACCGATAAGACCCAGTACTTC	CASSGDTTDKTQYF
TRBV6-5	TRBJ2-5	many	TRBD1	TGTGCCAGCAGTTACTCTTCACCGGACAGGGCCAGCCCCCAGTACTTC	CASSYSSPDRASPQYF
TRBV7-2	TRBJ1-1	NA	TRBD1	TGTGCCAGCAGCTTAATAGGGACAGGAGCGAACACTGAAGCTTTCTTT	CASSLIGTGANTEAFF
TRBV7-3	TRBJ2-7	once	NA	TGTGCCAGCAGCTTGTCCGGGAACCCCAACGAGCAGTACTTC	CASSLSGNPNEQYF
TRBV7-9	TRBJ2-2	many	TRBD2	TGTGCCAGCAGCTTAAAGGATCTCCCCCTAGCGGGCGCGAACACCGGGGAGCTGTTTTTT	CASSLKDLPLAGANTGELFF
TRBV19	TRBJ1-6	NA	NA	TGTGCCAGTAGTAATCAGCGAAATTCACCCCTCCACTTT	CASSNQRNSPLHF
TRBV24-1	TRBJ2-3	NA	TRBD2	TGTGCCACCAGTGATTCTAAGCGGGGGGTCTCCACAGATACGCAGTATTTT	CATSDSKRGVSTDTQYF
TRBV5-1	TRBJ1-2	NA	NA	TGCGCCAGCAGTGTAGGGACGTATGGCTACACCTTC	CASSVGTYGYTF
TRBV5-1	TRBJ2-5	NA	NA	TGCGCCAGCAGCTTGGTTACAGGAAGAGAGACCCAGTACTTC	CASSLVTGRETQYF
TRBV19	TRBJ2-7	NA	TRBD1	TGTGCCAGTAGTATAAGTGAGGGACAGGTCTCCTACGAGCAGTACTTC	CASSISEGQVSYEQYF